What follows are 14 T cell receptor beta chains derived from one specimen sequenced in a study of blood T cells in healthy people across ages. Primers used in a second PCR of roughly 7 to 12 cycles were a sample-barcoded 5' primer and a J-beta primer mix. TCRdb fed the 5' RACE reads into MiXCR, producing one record per CDR3 protein. The table lists fewer than 1 million distinct CDR3 sequences, roughly 44% of them singletons. The sample comprised blood. These receptors were collected from a man aged 55 to 70 in good health.

The chain joins TRBV6-2 or TRBV6-3 to TRBJ1-6; D perhaps matches TRBD1 (5 bases). Germline V CDR1 and CDR2: MNHEY, SVGEGT. The CDR3 covers 15 residues. The ends were cut back, 4 bases at V and 7 bases at J, with 14 bases in the middle. As DNA, the CDR3 is TGTGCCAGCAGTTTCAGGACACCGGAGAATTCACCCCTCCACTTT. Amino acid sequence: CASSFRTPENSPLHF.

The chain uses TRBV3-1 and TRBJ2-1; 9 bases line up with TRBD2. Germline V gene data show CDR1 as LGHDT and CDR2 as YNNKEL (reference sequence). The CDR3 is 16 residues long. V gave up 6 bases and J gave up 2 bases; unmatched junction bases: 8. The CDR3 loop is CASRKIAGGPYNEQFF. DNA for the CDR3: TGTGCCAGCAGGAAAATCGCGGGGGGGCCCTACAATGAGCAGTTCTTC.

Here the CDR3 reads CASSVGRDGGYTF. CDR3 nucleotide sequence: TGCGCCAGCAGCGTGGGACGGGACGGAGGCTACACCTTC. The V and J genes are TRBV5-1 and TRBJ1-2; a possible D gene is TRBD1 (5 bases). The CDR3 has 13 amino acids. Deletions cut 4 bases from V and 8 bases from J, with 15 bases between. Germline V gene data show CDR1 as SGHRS and CDR2 as YFSETQ. Variable domain in full (rest from reference TRBV5-1 and TRBJ1-2): KAGVTQTPRYLIKTRGQQVTLSCSPISGHRSVSWYQQTPGQGLQFLFEYFSETQRNKGNFPGRFSGRQFSNSRSEMNVSTLELGDSALYLCASSVGRDGGYTFGSGTRLTVV.

The table lists this clonotype with a few counts. V usage is TRBV12-3 or TRBV12-4 and J usage is TRBJ2-5; 9 nucleotides line up with TRBD2. The ends lost 5 bases at V and 1 base at J; junction bases unmatched: 2. This CDR3 contains 14 residues. The CDR3 sequence is CASSNSGGQETQYF. The CDR3 DNA is TGTGCCAGCAGTAATAGCGGGGGCCAAGAGACCCAGTACTTC.

The chain couples TRBV7-9 to TRBJ2-4; TRBD1 matches 9 bases. From germline, CDR1 is SEHNR and CDR2 FQNEAQ (reference sequence). The CDR3 length is 16 residues. The J segment lost 0 bases and the V segment lost 4 bases, leaving 4 bases of the junction unmatched. The CDR3 region is CASSWDRERAKNIQYF. The CDR3 bases are TGTGCCAGCAGCTGGGACAGGGAAAGAGCCAAAAACATTCAGTACTTC.

This chain links TRBV4-1 with TRBJ2-1; D uncertain. This CDR3 comprises 13 residues. Deletions cut 1 base from V and 10 bases from J, with 11 bases between. From germline, CDR1 is MGHRA and CDR2 YSYEKL. CDR3 residues: CASSQAPNGEQFF. The CDR3 DNA follows: TGCGCCAGCAGCCAAGCCCCCAATGGGGAGCAGTTCTTC.

This clonotype was seen a few times. The chain combines TRBV7-2 with TRBJ1-2; 10 bases line up with TRBD1. This CDR3 is 14 amino acids long. V gave up 5 bases and J gave up 8 bases; unmatched junction bases: 8. In germline, CDR1 is SGHTA, CDR2 FQGNSA. This CDR3 is CASSTGTGAGGYTF. The CDR3 DNA reads TGTGCCAGCAGCACCGGGACAGGGGCGGGCGGCTACACCTTC. Combining the CDR3 with reference TRBV7-2 and TRBJ1-2 gives the whole variable domain GAGVSQSPSNKVTEKGKDVELRCDPISGHTALYWYRQSLGQGLEFLIYFQGNSAPDKSGLPSDRFSAERTGGSVSTLTIQRTQQEDSAVYLCASSTGTGAGGYTFGSGTRLTVV.

This clonotype was detected many times. The J gene is TRBJ1-2, the V gene TRBV11-2, with no clear D. Germline loops: CDR1 SGHAT, CDR2 FQNNGV. V lost 6 bases, J lost 4 bases, and 21 bases lay in between. This CDR3 comprises 16 residues. The CDR3 loop reads CASSPIPVITSYGYTF. CDR3 nucleotides: TGTGCCAGCAGTCCCATCCCGGTGATTACAAGCTATGGCTACACCTTC.

The chain combines TRBV28 with TRBJ2-5, with a weak D call TRBD2 (6 bases). CDR1 is MDHEN and CDR2 is SYDVKM in the germline V gene. The CDR3 is made up of 11 amino acids. V dropped 6 bases and J dropped 13 bases, with 15 bases sitting between them. The CDR3 DNA reads as TGTGCCAGCAGAACGGGGGATAGCACGTACTTC. This codes for CASRTGDSTYF. Variable domain in full (rest from reference TRBV28 and TRBJ2-5): DVKVTQSSRYLVKRTGEKVFLECVQDMDHENMFWYRQDPGLGLRLIYFSYDVKMKEKGDIPEGYSVSREKKERFSLILESASTNQTSMYLCASRTGDSTYFGPGTRLLVL.

The chain recombines TRBV7-2 with TRBJ2-4; TRBD1 agrees at 7 bases. Germline V gene data show CDR1 as SGHTA and CDR2 as FQGNSA. J lost 7 bases, V lost 5 bases, and 8 bases had no gene match. This CDR3 has 14 amino acids. As DNA, the CDR3 is TGTGCCAGCAGCACCCGACAGGGTAGGAACATTCAGTACTTC. Translation gives CASSTRQGRNIQYF. The full variable domain, its missing parts supplied by reference TRBV7-2 and TRBJ2-4, is GAGVSQSPSNKVTEKGKDVELRCDPISGHTALYWYRQSLGQGLEFLIYFQGNSAPDKSGLPSDRFSAERTGGSVSTLTIQRTQQEDSAVYLCASSTRQGRNIQYFGAGTRLSVL.

This clonotype was found a few times. The gene calls are TRBV29-1 and TRBJ2-2; a possible D gene is TRBD2 (5 bases). With 4 bases removed from V and 1 base from J, the gap between germline ends came to 7 bases. The germline V gene encodes CDR1 SQVTM and CDR2 ANQGSEA. The CDR3 extends over 13 amino acids. The CDR3 DNA reads TGCAGCGTTGGGACTTGGAACACCGGGGAGCTGTTTTTT. This translates into CSVGTWNTGELFF.

The J gene is TRBJ1-2, the V gene TRBV12-3 or TRBV12-4, with D perhaps matching TRBD1 (6 bases). V was shortened by 6 bases and J by 3 bases, with 20 bases between the two germline ends. The CDR3 spans 16 residues. CDR3 residues: CASSLAGEDYHYGYTF. The CDR3 DNA follows: TGTGCCAGCAGCCTAGCAGGGGAAGACTATCACTATGGCTACACCTTC.

The sample holds a few counts of this clonotype. This chain uses TRBV20-1 with TRBJ1-6; TRBD1 aligns across 7 bases. The CDR3 is made up of 15 amino acids. Germline V lookup: CDR1 DFQATT, CDR2 SNEGSKA (reference sequence). After removal of 0 bases from V and 7 bases from J, the junction contained 6 bases not matched to a gene. DNA of the CDR3: TGCAGTGCTAGAGAAGGACAGGAGACAAATTCACCCCTCCACTTT. Protein: CSAREGQETNSPLHF.

V gene TRBV12-3 or TRBV12-4 combines with J gene TRBJ1-2, with D possibly being TRBD1 (5 bases). This CDR3 has 13 residues. The ends were cut back, 4 bases at V and 4 bases at J, with 10 bases in the middle. CDR3 sequence reads: CASSSDIIYGYTF. The CDR3, as DNA: TGTGCCAGCAGTTCGGACATAATCTATGGCTACACCTTC.